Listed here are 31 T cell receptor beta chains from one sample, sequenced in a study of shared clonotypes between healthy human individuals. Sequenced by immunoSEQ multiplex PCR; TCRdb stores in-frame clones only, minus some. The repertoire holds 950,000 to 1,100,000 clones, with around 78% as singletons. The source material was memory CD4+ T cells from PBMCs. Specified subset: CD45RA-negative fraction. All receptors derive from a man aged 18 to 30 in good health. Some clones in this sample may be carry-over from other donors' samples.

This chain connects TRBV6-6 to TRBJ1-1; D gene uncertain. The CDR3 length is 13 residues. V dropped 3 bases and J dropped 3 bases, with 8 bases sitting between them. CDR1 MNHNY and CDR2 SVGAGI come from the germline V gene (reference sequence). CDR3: CASSYGRDTEAFF. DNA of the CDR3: TGTGCCAGCAGTTATGGTCGGGACACTGAAGCTTTCTTT.

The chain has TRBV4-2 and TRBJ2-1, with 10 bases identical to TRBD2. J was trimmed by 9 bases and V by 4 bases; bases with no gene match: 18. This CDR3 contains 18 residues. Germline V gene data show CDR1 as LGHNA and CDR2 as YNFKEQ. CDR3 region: CASSPLPVPSGRAGEQFF. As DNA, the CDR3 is TGTGCCAGCAGCCCCCTTCCGGTTCCCAGCGGGAGGGCAGGTGAGCAGTTCTTC.

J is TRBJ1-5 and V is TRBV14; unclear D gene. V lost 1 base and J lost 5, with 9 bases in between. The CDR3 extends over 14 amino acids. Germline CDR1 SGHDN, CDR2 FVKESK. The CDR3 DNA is TGTGCCAGCAGCCAAGGGAACACAGATCAGCCCCAGCATTTT. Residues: CASSQGNTDQPQHF.

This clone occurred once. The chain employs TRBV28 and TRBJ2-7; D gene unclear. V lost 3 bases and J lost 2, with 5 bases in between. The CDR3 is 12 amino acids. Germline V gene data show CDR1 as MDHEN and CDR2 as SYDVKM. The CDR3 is CASSFPAYEQYF. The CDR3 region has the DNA TGTGCCAGCAGTTTTCCGGCCTACGAGCAGTACTTC. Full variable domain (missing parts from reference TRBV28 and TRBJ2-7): DVKVTQSSRYLVKRTGEKVFLECVQDMDHENMFWYRQDPGLGLRLIYFSYDVKMKEKGDIPEGYSVSREKKERFSLILESASTNQTSMYLCASSFPAYEQYFGPGTRLTVT.

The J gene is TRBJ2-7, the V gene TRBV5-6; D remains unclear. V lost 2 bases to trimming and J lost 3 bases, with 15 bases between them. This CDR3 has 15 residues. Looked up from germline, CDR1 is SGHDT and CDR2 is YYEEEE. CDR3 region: CASSFSPQPDYEQYF. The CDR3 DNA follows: TGTGCCAGCAGCTTCTCCCCACAGCCCGACTACGAGCAGTACTTC.

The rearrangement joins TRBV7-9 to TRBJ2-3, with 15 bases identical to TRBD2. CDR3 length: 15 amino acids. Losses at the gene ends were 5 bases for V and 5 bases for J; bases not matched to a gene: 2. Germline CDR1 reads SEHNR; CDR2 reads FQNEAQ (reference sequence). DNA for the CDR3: TGTGCCAGCAGCCGGACTAGCGGGAGGGGAGATACGCAGTATTTT. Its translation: CASSRTSGRGDTQYF.

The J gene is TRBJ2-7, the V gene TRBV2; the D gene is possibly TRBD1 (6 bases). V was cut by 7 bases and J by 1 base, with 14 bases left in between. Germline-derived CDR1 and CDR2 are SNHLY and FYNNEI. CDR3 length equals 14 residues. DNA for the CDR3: TGTGCCAGCACGACACAGGGTAGGTCCTACGAGCAGTACTTC. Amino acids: CASTTQGRSYEQYF.

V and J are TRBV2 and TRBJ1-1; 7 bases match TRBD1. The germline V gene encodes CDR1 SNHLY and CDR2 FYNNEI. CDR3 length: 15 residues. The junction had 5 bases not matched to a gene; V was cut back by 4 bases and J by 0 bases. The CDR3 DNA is TGTGCCAGCAGTGCCCAGGGGGTAATGAACACTGAAGCTTTCTTT. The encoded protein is CASSAQGVMNTEAFF.

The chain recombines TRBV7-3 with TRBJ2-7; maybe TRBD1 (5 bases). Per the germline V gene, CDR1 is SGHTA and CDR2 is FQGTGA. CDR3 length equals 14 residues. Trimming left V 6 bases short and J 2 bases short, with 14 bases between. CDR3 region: CASSPDRHTYEQYF. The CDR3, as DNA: TGTGCCAGCAGTCCCGACAGACACACCTACGAGCAGTACTTC.

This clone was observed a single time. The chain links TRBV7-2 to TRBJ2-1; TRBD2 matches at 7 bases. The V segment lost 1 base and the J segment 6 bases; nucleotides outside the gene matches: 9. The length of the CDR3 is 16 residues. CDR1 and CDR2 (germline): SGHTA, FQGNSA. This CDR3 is CASSLGGREDPNEQFF. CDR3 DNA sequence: TGTGCCAGCAGCTTAGGCGGACGGGAGGATCCCAATGAGCAGTTCTTC.

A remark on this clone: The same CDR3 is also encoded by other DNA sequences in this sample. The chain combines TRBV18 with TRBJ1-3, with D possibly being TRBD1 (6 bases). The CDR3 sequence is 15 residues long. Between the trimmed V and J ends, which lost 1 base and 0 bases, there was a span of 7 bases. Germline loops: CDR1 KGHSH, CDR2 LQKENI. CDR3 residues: CASSPRTDSGNTIYF. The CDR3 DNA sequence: TGTGCCAGCTCACCACGGACAGACTCTGGAAACACCATATATTTT. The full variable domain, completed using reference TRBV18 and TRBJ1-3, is NAGVMQNPRHLVRRRGQEARLRCSPMKGHSHVYWYRQLPEEGLKFMVYLQKENIIDESGMPKERFSAEFPKEGPSILRIQQVVRGDSAAYFCASSPRTDSGNTIYFGEGSWLTVV.

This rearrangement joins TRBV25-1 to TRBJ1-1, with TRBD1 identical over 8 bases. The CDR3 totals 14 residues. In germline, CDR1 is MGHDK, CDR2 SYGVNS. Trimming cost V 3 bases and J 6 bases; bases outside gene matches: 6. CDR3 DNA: TGTGCCAGCAGTGATCCGACAGGGGAGGCTGAAGCTTTCTTT. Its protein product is CASSDPTGEAEAFF.

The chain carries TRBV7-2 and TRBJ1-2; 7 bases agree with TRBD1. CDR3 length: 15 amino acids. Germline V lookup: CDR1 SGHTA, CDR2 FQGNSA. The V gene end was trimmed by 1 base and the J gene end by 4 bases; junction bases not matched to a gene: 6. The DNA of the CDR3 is TGTGCCAGCAGCTTAGGCGCGGAGGGGGCCTATGGCTACACCTTC. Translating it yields CASSLGAEGAYGYTF.

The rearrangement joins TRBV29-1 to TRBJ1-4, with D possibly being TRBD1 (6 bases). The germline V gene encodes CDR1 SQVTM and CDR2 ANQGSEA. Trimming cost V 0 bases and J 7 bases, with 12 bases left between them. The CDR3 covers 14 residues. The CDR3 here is CSVEDLGASEKLFF. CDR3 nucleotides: TGCAGCGTTGAAGATCTGGGGGCAAGTGAAAAACTGTTTTTT.

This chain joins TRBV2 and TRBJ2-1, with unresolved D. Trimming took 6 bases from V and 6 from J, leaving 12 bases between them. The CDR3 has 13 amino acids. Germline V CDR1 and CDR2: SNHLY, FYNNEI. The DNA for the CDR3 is TGTGCCAGCAGGTACTACTCCGGCAATGAGCAGTTCTTC. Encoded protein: CASRYYSGNEQFF.

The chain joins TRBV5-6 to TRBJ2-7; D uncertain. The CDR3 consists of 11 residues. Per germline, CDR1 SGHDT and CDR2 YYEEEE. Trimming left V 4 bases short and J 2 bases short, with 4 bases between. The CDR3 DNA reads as TGTGCCAGCAGCGCCGCCTACGAGCAGTACTTC. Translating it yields CASSAAYEQYF.

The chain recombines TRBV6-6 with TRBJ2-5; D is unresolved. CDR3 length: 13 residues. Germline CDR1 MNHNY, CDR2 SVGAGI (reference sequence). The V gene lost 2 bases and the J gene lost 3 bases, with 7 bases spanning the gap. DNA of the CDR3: TGTGCCAGCAGTTACGTCACAGAAGAGACCCAGTACTTC. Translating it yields CASSYVTEETQYF.

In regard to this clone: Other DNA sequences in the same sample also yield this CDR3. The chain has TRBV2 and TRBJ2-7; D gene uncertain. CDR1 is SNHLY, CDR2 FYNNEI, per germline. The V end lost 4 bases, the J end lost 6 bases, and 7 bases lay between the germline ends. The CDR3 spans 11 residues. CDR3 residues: CASSVAFEQYF. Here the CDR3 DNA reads TGTGCCAGCAGTGTTGCTTTCGAGCAGTACTTC.

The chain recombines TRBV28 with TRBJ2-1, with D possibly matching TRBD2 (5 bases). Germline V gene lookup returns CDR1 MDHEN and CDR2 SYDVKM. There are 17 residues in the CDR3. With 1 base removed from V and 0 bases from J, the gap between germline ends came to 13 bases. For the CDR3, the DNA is TGTGCCAGCAGTTTATATCCATCTAGCAGCTCCTACAATGAGCAGTTCTTC. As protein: CASSLYPSSSSYNEQFF.

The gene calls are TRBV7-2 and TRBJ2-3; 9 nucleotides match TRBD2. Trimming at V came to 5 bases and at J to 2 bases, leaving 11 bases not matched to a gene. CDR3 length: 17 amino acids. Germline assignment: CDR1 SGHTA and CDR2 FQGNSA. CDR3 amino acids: CASSLFPSGVITDTQYF. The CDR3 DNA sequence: TGTGCCAGCAGCCTCTTCCCTAGCGGGGTGATCACAGATACGCAGTATTTT.

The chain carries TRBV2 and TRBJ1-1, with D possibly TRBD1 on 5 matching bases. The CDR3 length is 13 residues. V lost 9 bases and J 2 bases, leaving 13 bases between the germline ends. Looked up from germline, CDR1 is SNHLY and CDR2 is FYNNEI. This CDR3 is CASAGGRNTEAFF. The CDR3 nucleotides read TGTGCCAGTGCGGGGGGGAGAAACACTGAAGCTTTCTTT.

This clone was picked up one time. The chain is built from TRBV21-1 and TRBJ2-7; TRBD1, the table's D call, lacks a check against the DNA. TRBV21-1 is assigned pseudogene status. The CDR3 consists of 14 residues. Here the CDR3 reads CASSKTQTTYEQYF. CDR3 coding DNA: TGTGCCAGCAGCAAGACACAGACCACCTACGAGCAGTACTTC.

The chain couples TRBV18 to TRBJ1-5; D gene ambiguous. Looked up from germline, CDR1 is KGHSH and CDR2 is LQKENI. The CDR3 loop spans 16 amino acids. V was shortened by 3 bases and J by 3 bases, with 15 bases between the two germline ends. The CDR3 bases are TGTGCCAGCTCACCCGAACTATCCTCGAACAATCAGCCCCAGCATTTT. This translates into CASSPELSSNNQPQHF.

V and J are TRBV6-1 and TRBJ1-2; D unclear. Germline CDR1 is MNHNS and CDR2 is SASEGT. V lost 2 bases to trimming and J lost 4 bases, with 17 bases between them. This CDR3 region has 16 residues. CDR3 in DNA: TGTGCCAGCAGTGAATTTACAACTCTCCCTTTCTATGGCTACACCTTC. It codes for CASSEFTTLPFYGYTF.

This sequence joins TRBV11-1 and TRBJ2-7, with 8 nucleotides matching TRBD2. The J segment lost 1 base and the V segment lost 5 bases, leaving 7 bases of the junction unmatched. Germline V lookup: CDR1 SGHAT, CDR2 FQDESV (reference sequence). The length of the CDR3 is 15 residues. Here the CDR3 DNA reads TGTGCCAGCAGCCGCTTCAGCGGGGGATCCTACGAGCAGTACTTC. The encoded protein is CASSRFSGGSYEQYF.

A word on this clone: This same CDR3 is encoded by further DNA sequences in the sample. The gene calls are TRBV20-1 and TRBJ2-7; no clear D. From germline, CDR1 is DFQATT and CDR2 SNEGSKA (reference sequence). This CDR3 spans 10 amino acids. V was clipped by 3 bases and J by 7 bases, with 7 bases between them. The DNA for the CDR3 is TGCAGTGCTAGTAGGTCGGAGCAGTACTTC. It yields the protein CSASRSEQYF.

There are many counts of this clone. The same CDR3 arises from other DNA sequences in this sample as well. The CDR3 loop is CASSFTGYEQYF. The CDR3 bases are TGCGCCAGCAGCTTCACAGGGTACGAGCAGTACTTC. The chain combines TRBV4-1 with TRBJ2-7, with D possibly TRBD1 on 6 matching bases. Between the trimmed V and J ends, which lost 5 bases and 4 bases, there was a span of 9 bases. Germline CDR1 and CDR2: MGHRA and YSYEKL. This CDR3 spans 12 amino acids.

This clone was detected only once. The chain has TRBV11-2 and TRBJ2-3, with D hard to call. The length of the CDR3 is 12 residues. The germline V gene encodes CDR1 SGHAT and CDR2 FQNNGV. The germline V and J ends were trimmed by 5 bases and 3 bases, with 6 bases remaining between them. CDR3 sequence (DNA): TGTGCCAGCAGCCAAAATACAGATACGCAGTATTTT. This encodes CASSQNTDTQYF.

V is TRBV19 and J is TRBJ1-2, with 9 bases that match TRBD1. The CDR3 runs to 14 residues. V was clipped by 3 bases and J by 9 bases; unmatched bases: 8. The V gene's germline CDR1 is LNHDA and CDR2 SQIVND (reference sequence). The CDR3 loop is CASSMGGQGRSYTF. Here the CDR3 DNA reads TGTGCCAGTAGTATGGGGGGACAGGGAAGAAGCTACACCTTC.

The CDR3 here is CASSYRSAVPNYGYTF. The CDR3 DNA sequence: TGTGCCAGCAGTTACAGGTCGGCAGTACCTAACTATGGCTACACCTTC. The chain carries TRBV6-5 and TRBJ1-2, with unresolved D. CDR1 and CDR2 (germline): MNHEY, SVGAGI. The CDR3 length is 16 residues. Trimming took 2 bases from V and 0 from J, leaving 13 bases between them.

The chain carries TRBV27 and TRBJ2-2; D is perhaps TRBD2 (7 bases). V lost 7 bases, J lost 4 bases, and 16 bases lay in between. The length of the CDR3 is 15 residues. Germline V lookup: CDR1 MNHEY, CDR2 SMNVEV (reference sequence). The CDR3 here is CASTQGRAGTGELFF. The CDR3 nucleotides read TGTGCCAGCACCCAGGGGAGGGCAGGCACCGGGGAGCTGTTTTTT.